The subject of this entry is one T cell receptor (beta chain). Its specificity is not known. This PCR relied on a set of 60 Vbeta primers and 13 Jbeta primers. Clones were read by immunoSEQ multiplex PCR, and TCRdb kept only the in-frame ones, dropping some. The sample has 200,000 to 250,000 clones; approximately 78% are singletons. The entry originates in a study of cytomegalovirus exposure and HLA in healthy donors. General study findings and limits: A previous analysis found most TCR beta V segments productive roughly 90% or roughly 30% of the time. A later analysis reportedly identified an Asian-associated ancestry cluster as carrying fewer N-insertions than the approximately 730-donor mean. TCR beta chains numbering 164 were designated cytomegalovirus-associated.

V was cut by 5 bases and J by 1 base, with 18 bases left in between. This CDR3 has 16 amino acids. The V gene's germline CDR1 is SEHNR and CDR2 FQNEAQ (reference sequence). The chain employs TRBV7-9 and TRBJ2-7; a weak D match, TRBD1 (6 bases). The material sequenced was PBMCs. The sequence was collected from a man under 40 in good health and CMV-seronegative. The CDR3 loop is CASSTPGTGTSYEQYF. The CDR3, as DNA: TGTGCCAGCAGCACTCCCGGAACCGGGACATCCTACGAGCAGTACTTC.